Sequencing of this TCR beta chain was carried out in a study of T cells in tumors after PD-1 blockade. Study details: Prior checkpoint blockade, systemic immunosuppressant use, or anti-cancer therapy within 4 weeks excluded patients. A subset received ongoing vismodegib 150 mg daily alongside anti-PD-1 therapy.

Assay: immunoSEQ multiplex PCR; the TCRdb copy retains only in-frame clones and omits some. The sample holds 30,000 to 40,000 clones, over 75% seen once. CDR3 length: 17 residues. Template: tumor biopsy or peripheral blood genomic DNA, roughly 550-6,500 ng per sample. This receptor was identified in a human donor with basal cell carcinoma. This chain links TRBV21-1 with TRBJ2-7; the DNA was not used to check the table's D call, TRBD1. TRBV21-1 is tagged as a pseudogene. The source material was PBMCs, sampled before anti-PD-1 treatment. Here the CDR3 reads CASSPSCGQGARGEQYF. The DNA for the CDR3 is TGTGCCAGCAGCCCCTCTTGCGGACAGGGGGCAAGGGGGGAGCAGTACTTC.